What follows describes a single T cell receptor beta chain. Antigen specificity is unknown. Germline lookup yields CDR1 SGHTA and CDR2 FQGNSA. The V gene lost 5 bases and the J gene lost 6 bases, with 16 bases spanning the gap. The CDR3 sequence is 14 residues long. These data come from a study of T cell responses to AZD1222 COVID-19 vaccine. Study as a whole: Timing groups of about 4 and about 12 weeks for second doses were pooled.

Study-wide findings and caveats: The donor cohort was predominantly white British with a female majority, and clonal diversity may have been underestimated. Compared with day 0, the breadth and depth of the Spike-specific TCR repertoire rose significantly after two doses of AZD1222.

Sequencing was performed with immunoSEQ multiplex PCR; in TCRdb, only in-frame clones are kept and a portion is missing. The repertoire includes 84,000 or so clones, 80% to 90% of them detected once, and around 8.2% sits in the top ten. Here the sequenced sample was peripheral blood, taken on day 0 of AZD1222 vaccination. The receptor was derived from an adult in good health. The rearrangement uses TRBV7-2 and TRBJ1-1; no clear D gene. DNA of the CDR3: TGTGCCAGCAGCCCAGATTCGGGTCGGGCTGAAGCTTTCTTT. It is translated as CASSPDSGRAEAFF.